What follows are 29 T cell receptor beta chains derived from one specimen sequenced in a study of T-cell reconstitution after alpha-beta-depleted transplantation in children. TCRbeta library construction was performed incorporating unique molecular identifiers. TCRdb recomputed calls from the PCR reads with MiXCR, one row per CDR3 protein. Counted here are nearly 550,000 distinct CDR3 sequences, around 20% occurring once; the ten biggest clones make up less than 4%. This specimen consisted of PBMCs from the stem cell graft donor, obtained from the stem cell graft. The receptors here all came from a human donor who donated a stem cell graft to a child with acute lymphoblastic leukemia.

This clonotype was seen at least ten times. The rearrangement joins TRBV5-1 to TRBJ2-2, with no clear D. Trimming shortened V by 7 bases and J by 4 bases, and 14 bases separated the two germline ends. This CDR3 has 14 amino acids. CDR1 is SGHRS and CDR2 is YFSETQ in the germline V gene. The CDR3 reads CASHGWAGTGELFF. The CDR3 DNA sequence: TGCGCCAGCCACGGATGGGCAGGCACCGGGGAGCTGTTTTTT.

A word on this clonotype: The junction shows a germline mismatch at one end, possibly a read error. The chain is built from TRBV12-3 or TRBV12-4 and TRBJ2-4, with D hard to call. CDR3 length equals 16 residues. In DNA form, the CDR3 reads TGTGCCAGCAGTTTCGATCGAGCTGGTACCAAAAACATTCACTACTTC. This sequence encodes CASSFDRAGTKNIHYF.

This clonotype was seen more than once but under ten times. This may arise from a read error, as a much more abundant clone is one base away. The CDR3 DNA sequence: TGTGCCAGCAGCCTCCGGGACAGCACCTACGAGCAGTACTTC. The encoded protein is CASSLRDSTYEQYF. The V call is TRBV7-8, the J call TRBJ2-7, with 7 bases identical to TRBD1. V shed 5 bases, J shed 2 bases, and the junction held 6 bases outside the gene matches. CDR3 length: 14 amino acids. Germline CDR1 is SGHVS and CDR2 is FQNEAQ.

This clonotype has only a few counts. The chain links TRBV27 to TRBJ1-1, with a possible D match to TRBD1 (6 bases). This CDR3 has 14 residues. Germline V gene lookup returns CDR1 MNHEY and CDR2 SMNVEV (reference sequence). The germline V and J ends were trimmed by 5 bases and 7 bases, with 17 bases remaining between them. Here the CDR3 DNA reads TGTGCCAGCAGTGCCCTTTGGGGGGCGGGTGAAGCTTTCTTT. Encoded protein: CASSALWGAGEAFF.

This clonotype was detected only a few times. V and J are TRBV9 and TRBJ1-4; 11 nucleotides match TRBD1. The germline V gene has CDR1 SGDLS and CDR2 YYNGEE. The CDR3 is 14 residues long. After removal of 3 bases from V and 8 bases from J, the junction contained 3 bases not matched to a gene. CDR3 region: CASSGTGGREKLFF. Here the CDR3 DNA reads TGTGCCAGCAGCGGGACAGGGGGCAGAGAAAAACTGTTTTTT.

This chain links TRBV15 with TRBJ2-7; TRBD1 aligns across 9 bases. The CDR3 has 14 residues. Germline CDR1 and CDR2: LNHNV and YYDKDF (reference sequence). The J segment lost 4 bases and the V segment lost 1 base, leaving 2 bases of the junction unmatched. In nucleotides, the CDR3 is TGTGCCACCAGCAGAGGGACAGGGGCTTACGAGCAGTACTTC. Translated, it gives CATSRGTGAYEQYF.

This clonotype was seen a few times. The chain has TRBV27 and TRBJ1-5; 7 bases match TRBD1. The CDR3 contains 14 residues. Germline-derived CDR1 and CDR2 are MNHEY and SMNVEV (reference sequence). V lost 8 bases to trimming and J lost 11 bases; unmatched junction nucleotides: 15. This chain's CDR3 is CASRRTGERLAQHF. In nucleotides, the CDR3 is TGTGCCAGCCGCAGAACAGGGGAACGATTAGCCCAGCATTTT.

The chain has TRBV5-1 and TRBJ2-2, with 7 bases fitting TRBD2. The CDR3 length is 15 residues. The trim removed 5 bases at V and 3 bases at J, leaving 7 bases unmatched. Per germline, CDR1 SGHRS and CDR2 YFSETQ. The CDR3 here is CASRAGDRDTGELFF. The DNA of the CDR3 is TGCGCCAGCAGGGCGGGAGATCGGGACACCGGGGAGCTGTTTTTT.

The rearrangement joins TRBV5-1 to TRBJ2-3, with a tentative D call TRBD2 (6 bases). This CDR3 spans 13 amino acids. CDR1 SGHRS and CDR2 YFSETQ come from the germline V gene. Trimming left V 6 bases short and J 3 bases short, with 11 bases between. Here the CDR3 DNA reads TGCGCCAGCATAAAGGAGGGTACAGATACGCAGTATTTT. Amino acids: CASIKEGTDTQYF.

The chain has TRBV5-6 and TRBJ2-3; D is perhaps TRBD1 or TRBD2 (6 bases each). Between the trimmed V and J ends, which lost 1 base and 6 bases, there was a span of 15 bases. The CDR3 sequence is 15 residues long. Germline V gene data show CDR1 as SGHDT and CDR2 as YYEEEE. CDR3 protein: CASSLPIGGGDTQYF. The CDR3 nucleotides are TGTGCCAGCAGCTTGCCCATAGGAGGGGGGGATACGCAGTATTTT.

This chain connects TRBV2 to TRBJ2-5, with 9 bases aligning to TRBD1. This CDR3 is built from 14 residues. Germline CDR1 SNHLY, CDR2 FYNNEI. The trim removed 4 bases at V and 4 bases at J, leaving 4 bases unmatched. The CDR3, as DNA: TGTGCCAGCAGTGTGGGACAGGGTACAGAGACCCAGTACTTC. It translates to CASSVGQGTETQYF.

This clonotype showed up just a few times. This rearrangement joins TRBV20-1 to TRBJ1-5; unclear D gene. Per germline, CDR1 DFQATT and CDR2 SNEGSKA (reference sequence). V dropped 0 bases and J dropped 2 bases, with 8 bases sitting between them. This CDR3 contains 14 residues. CDR3 sequence (DNA): TGCAGTGCTAGAGAGGGCCCTGGCAATCAGCCCCAGCATTTT. It translates to CSAREGPGNQPQHF.

There are a few counts of this clonotype. V gene TRBV7-9 combines with J gene TRBJ2-7, with D tentatively TRBD1 (5 bases). The ends were cut back, 4 bases at V and 6 bases at J, with 13 bases in the middle. This CDR3 contains 13 residues. Germline CDR1 and CDR2: SEHNR and FQNEAQ (reference sequence). CDR3 DNA: TGTGCCAGCAGCTCCGGACACCCTAGCGAGCAGTACTTC. It yields the protein CASSSGHPSEQYF.

The chain's CDR3 is CASSAPGTANGYTF. CDR3 DNA sequence: TGCGCCAGCAGCGCTCCCGGGACGGCGAATGGCTACACCTTC. The V and J genes are TRBV4-1 and TRBJ1-2; weak D call: TRBD1 (5 bases). Germline values: CDR1 MGHRA, CDR2 YSYEKL. This CDR3 is built from 14 residues. The V and J ends lost 5 bases and 6 bases respectively, with 16 bases between them.

This clonotype was seen more than once but under ten times. V usage is TRBV27 and J usage is TRBJ2-1, with 9 bases aligning to TRBD2. CDR1 is MNHEY, CDR2 SMNVEV, per germline (reference sequence). The J segment lost 5 bases and the V segment lost 3 bases, leaving 8 bases of the junction unmatched. The CDR3 sequence is 16 residues long. CDR3 DNA: TGTGCCAGCAGTTTCCGCGGAGCGGGAGGCCACAATGAGCAGTTCTTC. Translating it yields CASSFRGAGGHNEQFF.

The rearrangement links TRBV7-3 to TRBJ1-1; possible D gene TRBD1, 5 bases. This CDR3 is 15 amino acids long. Germline CDR1 and CDR2: SGHTA and FQGTGA. With 1 base removed from V and 7 bases from J, the gap between germline ends came to 16 bases. The CDR3 DNA sequence: TGTGCCAGCAGCTTAAAAGGCGGGGCGGCAGTTGAAGCTTTCTTT. Its protein product is CASSLKGGAAVEAFF.

The rearrangement joins TRBV10-3 to TRBJ2-7; 7 bases match TRBD1. This CDR3 is 15 amino acids long. Germline CDR1 reads ENHRY; CDR2 reads SYGVKD. The trim removed 0 bases at V and 9 bases at J, leaving 11 bases unmatched. The CDR3 here is CAISESGTAYLWQYF. The CDR3 DNA reads as TGTGCCATCAGTGAGTCCGGGACAGCCTACTTATGGCAGTACTTC.

This clonotype was seen ten or more times. The chain joins TRBV5-1 to TRBJ1-2; D gene uncertain. The CDR3 totals 13 residues. CDR1 and CDR2 (germline): SGHRS, YFSETQ. Trimming took off 0 bases at V and 2 bases at J, with 5 bases between the two ends. CDR3 in amino acids: CASSLGQNYGYTF. The CDR3 coding sequence is TGCGCCAGCAGCTTGGGGCAGAACTATGGCTACACCTTC.

The chain recombines TRBV10-3 with TRBJ1-1; TRBD1 might be the D (6 bases). V was clipped by 3 bases and J by 1 base, with 12 bases between them. The CDR3 is made up of 15 amino acids. Germline V gene lookup returns CDR1 ENHRY and CDR2 SYGVKD. The CDR3 loop is CAISDPGQRNTEAFF. CDR3 in DNA: TGTGCCATCAGTGACCCCGGACAGAGGAACACTGAAGCTTTCTTT.

The rearrangement joins TRBV24-1 to TRBJ1-1, with D possibly matching TRBD1 (5 bases). This CDR3 contains 16 residues. Per the germline V gene, CDR1 is KGHDR and CDR2 is SFDVKD. The V end was cut by 6 bases, the J end by 1 base, with 17 bases between. CDR3 sequence (DNA): TGTGCCACCAGTTCTAAGCCGACAGATCCGAACACTGAAGCTTTCTTT. Its translation is CATSSKPTDPNTEAFF.

This clonotype turned up a few times. The chain uses TRBV9 and TRBJ1-2, with D perhaps TRBD1 (6 bases). Germline V lookup: CDR1 SGDLS, CDR2 YYNGEE. V lost 0 bases and J 1 base, leaving 19 bases between the germline ends. The CDR3 is made up of 18 amino acids. The CDR3 protein is CASSVDGGPYSINYGYTF. The CDR3 DNA reads as TGTGCCAGCAGCGTAGATGGGGGGCCATACTCCATTAACTATGGCTACACCTTC.

The chain combines TRBV7-3 with TRBJ1-2; D unclear. The V gene lost 5 bases and the J gene lost 0 bases, with 13 bases spanning the gap. The germline gives CDR1 SGHTA, CDR2 FQGTGA. This CDR3 spans 15 amino acids. CDR3 region: CASSPGPTTNYGYTF. The CDR3 coding sequence is TGTGCCAGCAGCCCTGGGCCTACAACTAACTATGGCTACACCTTC.

At least ten counts were recorded for this clonotype. V is TRBV29-1 and J is TRBJ1-1; tentative D call: TRBD1 (5 bases). The V gene's germline CDR1 is SQVTM and CDR2 ANQGSEA. With 4 bases removed from V and 0 bases from J, the gap between germline ends came to 15 bases. The CDR3 runs to 15 residues. CDR3 residues: CSVGFAGILNTEAFF. DNA for the CDR3: TGCAGCGTTGGGTTCGCAGGGATATTGAACACTGAAGCTTTCTTT.

The V gene is TRBV10-3, the J gene TRBJ2-7; D gene ambiguous. The length of the CDR3 is 18 residues. The germline gives CDR1 ENHRY, CDR2 SYGVKD. V shed 0 bases and J shed 2 bases, with 20 bases lying between them. Here the CDR3 DNA reads TGTGCCATCAGTGAGTCCCACCGCGGTCTAGGATCCACCTACGAGCAGTACTTC. Protein sequence: CAISESHRGLGSTYEQYF.

The V call is TRBV29-1, the J call TRBJ1-1, with TRBD1 matching over 9 bases. Germline-derived CDR1 and CDR2 are SQVTM and ANQGSEA. Trimming cost V 7 bases and J 6 bases; bases outside gene matches: 18. The CDR3 is 16 residues long. DNA for the CDR3: TGCAGCGCCCGACAGGGGGGGCGGGGGGAAAAATCTGAAGCTTTCTTT. This codes for CSARQGGRGEKSEAFF.

The CDR3 DNA reads as TGTGCCTGGAGTCTTAACACTGAAGCTTTCTTT. It yields the protein CAWSLNTEAFF. V is TRBV30 and J is TRBJ1-1; D gene uncertain. Germline CDR1 and CDR2: GTSNPN and SVGIG (reference sequence). CDR3 length: 11 residues. The V end lost 2 bases, the J end lost 2 bases, and 3 bases lay between the germline ends.

V is TRBV18 and J is TRBJ2-2; 7 nucleotides match TRBD1. The CDR3 extends over 15 amino acids. CDR1 and CDR2 (germline): KGHSH, LQKENI. V shed 2 bases and J 3 bases; nucleotides not matched to a gene: 3. The CDR3 DNA reads TGTGCCAGCTCACCAGATGACAGGGACACCGGGGAGCTGTTTTTT. This encodes CASSPDDRDTGELFF.

The rearrangement uses TRBV9 and TRBJ1-1, with D perhaps matching TRBD1 (5 bases). This CDR3 contains 13 residues. The germline V and J ends were trimmed by 0 bases and 8 bases, with 11 bases remaining between them. Germline loops: CDR1 SGDLS, CDR2 YYNGEE. CDR3 nucleotides: TGTGCCAGCAGCGTAGGCGGGTGGGGGGAAGCTTTCTTT. It is translated as CASSVGGWGEAFF.

This clonotype was seen only a few times. The rearrangement joins TRBV12-3 or TRBV12-4 to TRBJ2-5; 8 nucleotides align to TRBD1. Germline trimming cut 7 bases from V and 3 bases from J; bases unmatched to any gene: 1. The CDR3 loop spans 12 amino acids. The CDR3 is CASTTGEETQYF. CDR3 DNA sequence: TGTGCCAGCACGACAGGGGAAGAGACCCAGTACTTC.